This T cell receptor (beta chain) was documented in a study of blood T cell repertoires in COVID-19. Study in general: Samples of COVID-19 (acute and convalescent) were obtained from the United States, Italy and Spain.

Patients at the Seattle site were enrolled during active infection and followed longitudinally. Germline V gene lookup returns CDR1 LGHDT and CDR2 YNNKEL (reference sequence). CDR3 size: 17 residues. V dropped 1 base and J dropped 4 bases, with 19 bases sitting between them. TCRdb keeps only in-frame clones here, not all; method: immunoSEQ multiplex PCR. The sample consists of 350,000 to 450,000 clones, more than 75% of them appearing once. The clonotype was recovered from a woman in her sixties with COVID-19, enrolled during active disease. The chain couples TRBV3-1 (or the pseudogene TRBV3-2) to TRBJ1-2; D is possibly TRBD1 (5 bases). The material sequenced was peripheral blood. Here the CDR3 DNA reads TGTGCCAGCAGCCAAGCTAGTTTCTCCGGAAGGGGCTATGGCTACACCTTC. Residues: CASSQASFSGRGYGYTF.